Listed below are T cell receptor beta chains from one sample, sequenced in a study of T-cell reconstitution after alpha-beta-depleted transplantation in children. TCRdb re-analysed the PCR reads in MiXCR, keeping a single row per CDR3 protein. The sample includes about a million distinct CDR3 sequences, around 30% of them seen just once. The sample was PBMCs, mostly from graft donor cells, taken 360 days after TCRalphabeta/CD19-depleted stem cell transplant. The receptors here all came from a boy under two years old who had a stem cell transplant for SCID, so the T cells may come from the graft donor. Both conserved end residues are trimmed from each CDR3. For some rows the clone size is stated as once, few or many, or as a class when expanded; others skip it.

CDR3aa: ASSPMGGQKDTQY
len: 13
v_gene: TRBV18
j_gene: TRBJ2-3
abundance: NA

CDR3aa: SAGEPHVETQY
len: 11
v_gene: TRBV29-1
j_gene: TRBJ2-5
abundance: few

CDR3aa: ASSWGYYNEQF
len: 11
v_gene: TRBV7-8
j_gene: TRBJ2-1
abundance: NA

CDR3aa: ASSLDRGSLSYEQY
len: 14
v_gene: TRBV11-2
j_gene: TRBJ2-7
abundance: NA

CDR3aa: ASSNRDRGQETQY
len: 13
v_gene: TRBV11-2
j_gene: TRBJ2-5
abundance: NA

CDR3aa: ASSPAPGQANYGYT
len: 14
v_gene: TRBV19
j_gene: TRBJ1-2
abundance: few

CDR3aa: SARGGIFRGRMNTEAF
len: 16
v_gene: TRBV20-1
j_gene: TRBJ1-1
abundance: NA

CDR3aa: ATSDLSRGEEETQY
len: 14
v_gene: TRBV24-1
j_gene: TRBJ2-5
abundance: few

CDR3aa: SARGDSLYEQY
len: 11
v_gene: TRBV20-1
j_gene: TRBJ2-7
abundance: few

CDR3aa: ASSHVRLTVRYGYT
len: 14
v_gene: TRBV4-3
j_gene: TRBJ1-2
abundance: few

CDR3aa: ASSYSPGTVPRGEQF
len: 15
v_gene: TRBV6-5
j_gene: TRBJ2-1
abundance: NA

CDR3aa: AGAGGALGTEAF
len: 12
v_gene: TRBV7-9
j_gene: TRBJ1-1
abundance: NA

CDR3aa: ASSRTAGGTYEQY
len: 13
v_gene: TRBV12-3/TRBV12-4
j_gene: TRBJ2-7
abundance: few

CDR3aa: ASSFWDTQY
len: 9
v_gene: TRBV28
j_gene: TRBJ2-3
abundance: many

CDR3aa: ASSPGILYEQY
len: 11
v_gene: TRBV3-1
j_gene: TRBJ2-7
abundance: few

CDR3aa: ASSPSPGRADTQY
len: 13
v_gene: TRBV18
j_gene: TRBJ2-3
abundance: NA

CDR3aa: ASSPPGLRGVGELF
len: 14
v_gene: TRBV6-1
j_gene: TRBJ2-2
abundance: NA

CDR3aa: ASSPHPRYYEQY
len: 12
v_gene: TRBV7-2
j_gene: TRBJ2-7
abundance: NA

CDR3aa: ASSLSGGYSYNEQF
len: 14
v_gene: TRBV7-2
j_gene: TRBJ2-1
abundance: once

CDR3aa: ASSFPGQGVDEQY
len: 13
v_gene: TRBV28
j_gene: TRBJ2-7
abundance: NA

CDR3aa: ASSLTQTTDTQY
len: 12
v_gene: TRBV7-7
j_gene: TRBJ2-3
abundance: many

CDR3aa: ASSPTEADTQY
len: 11
v_gene: TRBV5-1
j_gene: TRBJ2-3
abundance: NA